Listed below are T cell receptor beta chains from one sample, sequenced in a study of T cells in narcolepsy. Libraries were prepared by immunoSEQ multiplex PCR; TCRdb keeps only in-frame clonotypes and omits some of them. The sample has 10,000 to 12,000 clones, roughly three quarters seen once; the top ten hold under 25%. The source material was CD45RA- memory CD8+ T cells from PBMCs. The source of these receptors is a human donor with narcolepsy. Both conserved end residues are part of each CDR3. The order of the fields is clone size, V gene, D gene, J gene, CDR3 DNA, CDR3 protein. D genes are given only for firm matches. Size is stated for part of the rows, as once, few or many counts, or as a class when the clone is expanded.

few	TRBV6-1	TRBD1	TRBJ1-1	TGTGCCAGCAGTGAAGCGGACAGGGGTGAAGCTTTCTTT	CASSEADRGEAFF
.	TRBV5-5	.	TRBJ1-6	TGTGCCAGCAGCTCCGTCGCGGGGGATTCACCCCTCCACTTT	CASSSVAGDSPLHF
.	TRBV7-9	TRBD1	TRBJ2-1	TGTGCCAGCAGCTCCCCCGGGACAGGGGAGGCTGAGCAGTTCTTC	CASSSPGTGEAEQFF
.	TRBV9	TRBD1	TRBJ1-2	TGTGCCAGCAGCTCCTGGACAGGGAACTATGGCTACACCTTC	CASSSWTGNYGYTF
.	TRBV27	TRBD2	TRBJ2-2	TGTGCCAGCAGTTTAGGGACTAGTTGGGCCGGGGAGCTGTTTTTT	CASSLGTSWAGELFF
once	TRBV28	.	TRBJ2-5	TGTGCCAGCAGTTTATGGGTAACAGGGTCAGAAGGGGAGACCCAGTACTTC	CASSLWVTGSEGETQYF
.	TRBV6-5	.	TRBJ1-6	TGTGCCAGCAGTTACTCGATCCATACCTATAATTCACCCCTCCACTTT	CASSYSIHTYNSPLHF
.	TRBV4-2	.	TRBJ2-1	TGTGCCAGCAGCCAAGAGGCGGGAGACACAGGGGGTGAGCAGTTCTTC	CASSQEAGDTGGEQFF
.	TRBV7-6	.	TRBJ1-3	TGTGCCAGCAGCCCGACGTATACTGGGAACACCATATATTTT	CASSPTYTGNTIYF
once	TRBV7-2	.	TRBJ2-7	TGTGCCAGCAGCCCCCGAGGCGCGGGGATTCAGGACGAGCAGTACTTC	CASSPRGAGIQDEQYF
.	TRBV6-4	TRBD2	TRBJ2-3	TGTGCCAGCAGTGACTCGGGCGGGGGGGCAGATACGCAGTATTTT	CASSDSGGGADTQYF
few	TRBV7-2	TRBD1	TRBJ2-7	TGTGCCAGCAGCCTATCGACAGGGGAAAGGGAGCAGTACTTC	CASSLSTGEREQYF
.	TRBV15	.	TRBJ1-6	TGTGCCACCAGTCCGGACGAAGGCGTTTCACCCCTCCACTTT	CATSPDEGVSPLHF
large	TRBV5-4	.	TRBJ1-3	TGTGCCAGCAGCAGCTGGAATTCAGGGGCAGCTGGAAACACCATATATTTT	CASSSWNSGAAGNTIYF
.	TRBV6-1	.	TRBJ2-2	TGTGCCAGCAGGGAGACAACGAACACCGGGGAGCTGTTTTTT	CASRETTNTGELFF
.	TRBV5-6	.	TRBJ2-3	TGTGCCAGCAGCCAAAGCCTGACAGATACGCAGTATTTT	CASSQSLTDTQYF
.	TRBV4-1	TRBD1	TRBJ2-1	TGCGCCAGCAGTCAATCGGGACAGGGCGGCAATGAGCAGTTCTTC	CASSQSGQGGNEQFF
.	TRBV6-1	.	TRBJ2-6	TGTGCCAGCAGCCAACAGCACTCTGGGGCCAATGTCCTGACTTTC	CASSQQHSGANVLTF
few	TRBV6-8	TRBD2	TRBJ2-3	TGTGCCAGCAGTTTACTAGCGGGGGTGGTAGATACGCAGTATTTT	CASSLLAGVVDTQYF
few	TRBV6-1	.	TRBJ2-5	TGTGCCAGCAGTTTCACAGGGATTCCGGAGACCCAGTACTTC	CASSFTGIPETQYF
.	TRBV15	.	TRBJ1-1	TGTGCCACCAGTTGGGGGGGAATGAACACTGAAGCTTTCTTT	CATSWGGMNTEAFF
.	TRBV6-6	TRBD1	TRBJ2-7	TGTGCCAGCAGCCCCGGGACAGGGTTCGAGCAGTACTTC	CASSPGTGFEQYF
.	TRBV7-9	TRBD1	TRBJ2-7	TGTGCCAGCAGCTCGACAGGGGGCGCCTACGAGCAGTACTTC	CASSSTGGAYEQYF
few	TRBV29-1	.	TRBJ2-2	TGCAGCGTTGGCGGCAGCCACACCGGGGAGCTGTTTTTT	CSVGGSHTGELFF
.	TRBV2	.	TRBJ1-1	TGTGCCAGCAAGGGACTCGGGGGCGCTGAAGCTTTCTTT	CASKGLGGAEAFF
once	TRBV4-3	.	TRBJ2-1	TGCGCCAGCAGCCCATGGACTTCCTACAATGAGCAGTTCTTC	CASSPWTSYNEQFF
.	TRBV2	.	TRBJ2-1	TGTGCCAGCAGTGAAGCGTCGGCACTCCCTAACGGCTATGAGCAGTTCTTC	CASSEASALPNGYEQFF
.	TRBV9	.	TRBJ2-1	TGTGCCAGCAGCGTAGGGGGGAAATCCTACAATGAGCAGTTCTTC	CASSVGGKSYNEQFF
large	TRBV19	.	TRBJ2-2	TGTGCCAGTAGTATACTAACCCACACCGGGGAGCTGTTTTTT	CASSILTHTGELFF
.	TRBV5-1	.	TRBJ2-3	TGCGCCAGCAGCCTGGGGTACGAAACTAGCACAGATACGCAGTATTTT	CASSLGYETSTDTQYF
once	TRBV6-1	.	TRBJ2-1	TGTGCCAGCAGTGAAAATTTCGGGCTCGATGAGCAGTTCTTC	CASSENFGLDEQFF
.	TRBV6-5	.	TRBJ1-1	TGTGCCAGCAGGAGGGACGTCGCTGAAGCTTTCTTT	CASRRDVAEAFF
.	TRBV4-1	.	TRBJ2-7	TGCGCCAGCAGCCAAACCCGGACGGACCCCGTTACCGAGCAGTACTTC	CASSQTRTDPVTEQYF
.	TRBV4-2	.	TRBJ1-1	TGTGCCAGCAGCCAAGAGGCGGGGAACACTGAAGCTTTCTTT	CASSQEAGNTEAFF
.	TRBV7-2	.	TRBJ1-2	TGTGCCAGCAGCAGCAGGGCTTTGGTCCATGGCTACACCTTC	CASSSRALVHGYTF
.	TRBV4-1	.	TRBJ1-2	TGCGCCAGCAGCCAGGAGCCCCCGCAGGGAGCTTCTAACTATGGCTACACCTTC	CASSQEPPQGASNYGYTF
.	TRBV28	.	TRBJ2-7	TGTGCCAGCAGCCGAGGGGGAACCTACGAGCAGTACTTC	CASSRGGTYEQYF
few	TRBV7-1	.	TRBJ1-6	TGTGCCAGCAGCTCCGTCGCGGGGGATTCACCCCTCCACTTT	CASSSVAGDSPLHF
.	TRBV6-5	.	TRBJ2-2	TGTGCCAGCAGTTACTGGCAGGAGATTACCGGGGAGCTGTTTTTT	CASSYWQEITGELFF
.	TRBV27	TRBD2	TRBJ2-2	TGTGCCAGCAGTTCCCCCCTAGCGGGGGCGGGCGGGGAGCTGTTTTTT	CASSSPLAGAGGELFF
.	TRBV7-9	.	TRBJ2-2	TGTGCCAGCAGCTTAGAGATGACAGGTACCGCCGGGGAGCTGTTTTTT	CASSLEMTGTAGELFF
.	TRBV5-1	TRBD2	TRBJ2-1	TGCGCCAGCAGCTCAGTAACTAGCGATAAGGGTGAGCAGTTCTTC	CASSSVTSDKGEQFF
.	TRBV10-3	.	TRBJ2-1	TGTGCCATCAGTGGCCTCAGGGTATCAGGCGATGAGCAGTTCTTC	CAISGLRVSGDEQFF
.	TRBV27	TRBD2	TRBJ2-7	TGTGCCAGCAGTGCTAGCGGGTACGAGCAGTACTTC	CASSASGYEQYF
.	TRBV4-3	TRBD2	TRBJ2-1	TGCGCCAGCAGCCATGACTACATGGGGCTAGCGGAGTACAATGAGCAGTTCTTC	CASSHDYMGLAEYNEQFF
.	TRBV25-1	TRBD1	TRBJ2-5	TGTGCCAGCAGTGTGGGCGGGACAGGGGAGACCCAGTACTTC	CASSVGGTGETQYF
once	TRBV5-1	.	TRBJ1-1	TGCGCCAGCTCCCGGGAAGGGGCCACTGAAGCTTTCTTT	CASSREGATEAFF
.	TRBV7-2	.	TRBJ1-6	TGTGCCAGCAGCTTTAGCCGTGGAACAGGACGTTCACCCCTCCACTTT	CASSFSRGTGRSPLHF
.	TRBV11-2	TRBD2	TRBJ2-1	TGTGCCAGCAGCTACCTCGCGGGAGGAGCCTACAATGAGCAGTTCTTC	CASSYLAGGAYNEQFF
.	TRBV5-1	TRBD1	TRBJ1-4	TGCGCCAGCAGCTTGGGGGACAGGGGTTCTACTAATGAAAAACTGTTTTTT	CASSLGDRGSTNEKLFF
.	TRBV5-4	.	TRBJ1-2	TGTGCCAGCAGCTTGGAGCCAGGGAGTATTGATGGCTACACCTTC	CASSLEPGSIDGYTF
.	TRBV7-9	.	TRBJ2-2	TGTGCCAGCAGCTTATTTGGACCAGCAGCCGGGGAGCTGTTTTTT	CASSLFGPAAGELFF